The 5 T cell receptor beta chains in this list originate from one sample, sequenced in a study of shared clonotypes between healthy human individuals. Method: immunoSEQ multiplex PCR; TCRdb's copy keeps in-frame clones and lacks some. The sample lists hundreds of thousands of clones, more than 70% seen once, with approximately 12% in the top ten. Material for sequencing was PBMCs. The receptors derive from a middle-aged woman in good health. Some clones in this sample may be carry-over from other donors' samples.

The chain joins TRBV6-4 to TRBJ2-5, with 9 positions matching TRBD1. Trimming removed 4 bases from V and 4 bases from J; junction bases left unmatched: 7. Germline CDR1 and CDR2: MRHNA and SNTAGT. The CDR3 consists of 15 residues. This chain's CDR3 is CASSAGTGIAETQYF. CDR3 DNA sequence: TGTGCCAGCAGTGCCGGGACAGGGATCGCAGAGACCCAGTACTTC.

This sequence joins TRBV30 and TRBJ2-5; TRBD2 agrees at 8 bases. Trimming at V came to 3 bases and at J to 11 bases, leaving 11 bases not matched to a gene. Germline V gene lookup returns CDR1 GTSNPN and CDR2 SVGIG (reference sequence). The CDR3 covers 13 residues. The CDR3 loop reads CAWREAGALVQYF. The CDR3 nucleotides are TGTGCCTGGAGGGAAGCGGGGGCCCTTGTGCAGTACTTC.

V usage is TRBV5-1 and J usage is TRBJ1-3; no definite D call. Germline-derived CDR1 and CDR2 are SGHRS and YFSETQ. The CDR3 is made up of 16 amino acids. The V and J ends lost 0 bases and 4 bases respectively, with 14 bases between them. Here the CDR3 reads CASSLAYLGLGNTIYF. CDR3 bases: TGCGCCAGCAGCTTGGCCTACCTCGGGCTCGGAAACACCATATATTTT.

The chain carries TRBV10-2 and TRBJ1-2; D gene uncertain. The germline CDR1 and CDR2 sequences are WSHSY and SAAADI. Trimming left V 7 bases short and J 0 bases short, with 15 bases between. There are 15 residues in the CDR3. This chain's CDR3 is CASTRDTTANYGYTF. Written as DNA, the CDR3 is TGCGCCAGCACCCGAGACACAACAGCTAACTATGGCTACACCTTC.

The V and J genes are TRBV7-9 and TRBJ2-2; D call uncertain. Deletions cut 5 bases from V and 0 bases from J, with 4 bases between. The length of the CDR3 is 13 residues. Germline CDR1 and CDR2: SEHNR and FQNEAQ (reference sequence). The CDR3 region is CASSPANTGELFF. CDR3 sequence (DNA): TGTGCCAGCAGCCCGGCGAACACCGGGGAGCTGTTTTTT.